Below are 9 T cell receptor beta chains sequenced from a single sample in a study of cytomegalovirus exposure and HLA in healthy donors. PCR used 60 Vbeta primers and 13 Jbeta primers. Sequenced by immunoSEQ multiplex PCR; TCRdb stores in-frame clones only, minus some. The sample records about 200,000 clones, 86% being singletons. The specimen was PBMCs. All receptors come from a woman under 40 in good health and CMV-seronegative.

The CDR3 loop is CASSLYRLAGSPRGEQFF. In nucleotides, the CDR3 is TGTGCCAGCAGCTTATATAGACTAGCGGGGTCCCCGCGGGGTGAGCAGTTCTTC. This chain joins TRBV7-9 and TRBJ2-1, with TRBD2 identical over 11 bases. Trimming at V came to 2 bases and at J to 9 bases, leaving 15 bases not matched to a gene. This CDR3 spans 18 amino acids. Looked up from germline, CDR1 is SEHNR and CDR2 is FQNEAQ (reference sequence).

This sequence joins TRBV11-2 and TRBJ2-2, with a tentative D call TRBD1 (5 bases). CDR1 is SGHAT and CDR2 is FQNNGV in the germline V gene. This CDR3 region has 15 residues. The V end was cut by 4 bases, the J end by 0 bases, with 9 bases between. CDR3 nucleotide sequence: TGTGCCAGCAGCTCGACAGACCCGAACACCGGGGAGCTGTTTTTT. Its translation is CASSSTDPNTGELFF.

The sample holds a few counts of this clone. Relative to the germline gene, one junction end is altered; a read error may explain this. The gene calls are TRBV7-9 and TRBJ2-7; TRBD1 aligns across 7 bases. The CDR3 has 13 residues. The germline CDR1 and CDR2 sequences are SEHNR and FQNEAQ (reference sequence). The CDR3 loop is CSSSFGTVAEQYF. The CDR3 nucleotides are TGTTCCAGCAGCTTCGGGACAGTTGCCGAGCAGTACTTC.

The chain combines TRBV5-6 with TRBJ1-2, with 7 bases matching TRBD1. This CDR3 region has 15 residues. Losses at the gene ends were 0 bases for V and 5 bases for J; bases not matched to a gene: 7. Germline V gives CDR1 SGHDT, CDR2 YYEEEE. Here the CDR3 reads CASSLVPVQGYGYTF. DNA for the CDR3: TGTGCCAGCAGCTTGGTCCCCGTACAGGGGTATGGCTACACCTTC.

The chain couples TRBV4-1 to TRBJ2-7, with 12 nucleotides matching TRBD2. V lost 6 bases and J lost 3; bases outside the gene matches: 9. Germline-derived CDR1 and CDR2 are MGHRA and YSYEKL. The CDR3 loop spans 16 amino acids. Here the CDR3 reads CASSPSTSGRYYEQYF. As DNA, the CDR3 is TGCGCCAGCAGTCCCTCAACTAGCGGGAGGTACTACGAGCAGTACTTC.

The CDR3 coding sequence is TGTGCCAGCAGCTTCGGGACAGGGCTGAATGAGCAGTTCTTC. It codes for CASSFGTGLNEQFF. This chain uses TRBV11-2 with TRBJ2-1; 9 bases match TRBD1. Looked up from germline, CDR1 is SGHAT and CDR2 is FQNNGV. CDR3 length: 14 amino acids. V trimming: 3 bases; J trimming: 7 bases; junction bases outside the gene matches: 4.

The genes are TRBV2 and TRBJ1-4, with 7 nucleotides matching TRBD1. This CDR3 is built from 13 residues. The junction had 4 bases not matched to a gene; V was cut back by 7 bases and J by 5 bases. CDR1 and CDR2 from the germline V gene are SNHLY and FYNNEI. The CDR3 sequence is CASNADRNEKLFF. CDR3 DNA sequence: TGTGCCAGCAATGCGGACAGGAATGAAAAACTGTTTTTT.

V gene TRBV30 combines with J gene TRBJ2-5; a weak D match, TRBD2 (5 bases). The CDR3 covers 13 residues. CDR1 is GTSNPN, CDR2 SVGIG, per germline (reference sequence). Trimming left V 3 bases short and J 1 base short, with 9 bases between. CDR3 DNA: TGTGCCTGGAGGGGTCGGGGCCAAGAGACCCAGTACTTC. Translating it yields CAWRGRGQETQYF.

The chain joins TRBV29-1 to TRBJ1-1, with D unclear. CDR3 length: 14 residues. CDR1 is SQVTM and CDR2 is ANQGSEA in the germline V gene. V gave up 4 bases and J gave up 0 bases, with 12 bases separating them. The CDR3 spells CSVVSGIMNTEAFF. The CDR3 DNA reads TGCAGCGTTGTTTCGGGGATCATGAACACTGAAGCTTTCTTT.